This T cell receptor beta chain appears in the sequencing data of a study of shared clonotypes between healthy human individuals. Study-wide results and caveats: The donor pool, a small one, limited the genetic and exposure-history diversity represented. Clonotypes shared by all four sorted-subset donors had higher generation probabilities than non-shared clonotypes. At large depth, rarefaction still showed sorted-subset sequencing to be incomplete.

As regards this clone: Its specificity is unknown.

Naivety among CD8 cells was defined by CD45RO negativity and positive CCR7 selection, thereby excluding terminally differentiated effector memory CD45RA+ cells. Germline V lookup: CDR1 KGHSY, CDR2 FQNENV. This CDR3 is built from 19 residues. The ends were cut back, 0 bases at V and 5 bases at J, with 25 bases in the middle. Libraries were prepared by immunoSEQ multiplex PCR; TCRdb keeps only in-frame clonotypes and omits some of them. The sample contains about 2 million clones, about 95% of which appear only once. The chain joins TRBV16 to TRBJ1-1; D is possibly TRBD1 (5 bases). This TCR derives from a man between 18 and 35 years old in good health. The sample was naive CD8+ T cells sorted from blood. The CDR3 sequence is CASSQSVPAAGLGRTEAFF. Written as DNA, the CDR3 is TGTGCCAGCAGCCAATCTGTGCCGGCTGCAGGGTTAGGTCGGACTGAAGCTTTCTTT.